This paragraph covers one T cell receptor beta chain sequence. Antigen specificity is unknown. This CDR3 contains 13 residues. J lost 7 bases, V lost 6 bases, and 6 bases had no gene match. Germline values: CDR1 MDHEN, CDR2 SYDVKM. This sample is drawn from a study of T cell repertoires in cytomegalovirus infection. About the study: From public TCR beta signatures came an indication of both CMV infection and matching HLA type. Study-level results: Totalled public TCR beta family frequency picked out people who carried CMV plus the relevant HLA. In two of eight donors, the top clonotype was HLA-C-restricted CMV-specific.

TCRdb re-analysed the reads in MiXCR, keeping a single row per CDR3 protein. The data show hundreds of thousands of distinct CDR3 sequences, around 6.4% seen once. The clonotype was recovered from a human donor in good health (CMV status not recorded). Some clones in this sample may be carry-over from other donors' samples. This chain joins TRBV28 and TRBJ2-7; 10 bases align to TRBD2. The source material was PBMCs. The DNA for the CDR3 is TGTGCCAGCAGAGCGGGGGGGCCGGAAGAGCAGTACTTC. It encodes CASRAGGPEEQYF.